The entry below describes one T cell receptor (beta chain). Enrollees, about 18 to 89 years old, lived in 24 US areas. CDR3 length: 14 amino acids. In the study's own analysis: Estimated nucleated cell counts came from reference gene primer amplification. Method: immunoSEQ multiplex PCR; TCRdb's copy keeps in-frame clones and lacks some. For V, J and clone size, that table is used; D and trimming come from the DNA. The data show under 350,000 clones, roughly nine tenths seen once. The data originate from a study of blood T cell repertoires in COVID-19. Background on the study: Acute-phase and convalescent COVID-19 samples originated in the United States, Italy and Spain. Sample material is recorded as cDNA or gDNA derived from T cells, B-cell-depleted T cells, or PBMCs.

The sequence came from a woman between 18 and 30 years old who had recovered from COVID-19. Sequencing used PBMCs or T cells enriched from blood (not recorded which). The chain couples TRBV21-1 to TRBJ2-5; the table's D call of TRBD1 was not tested on the DNA. TRBV21-1 has pseudogene status. Here the CDR3 reads CASSKVRRQETQYF. CDR3 coding DNA: TGTGCCAGCAGCAAAGTCCGCAGACAAGAGACCCAGTACTTC.